Sequencing of this T cell receptor (beta chain) was carried out in a study of Ad26.COV2.S vaccination and SARS-CoV-2 variants. Across the study: A COV1001 Ad26.COV2.S trial-arm participant provided the sample. Once or twice, 56 days apart, Ad26.COV2.S was delivered intramuscularly. Findings of the study overall: Those who received the vaccine showed greater spike-specific TCR breadth than those given placebo.

On this clone itself: Antigen unknown.

Treatment in this sample: 15 to 20 received Ad26.COV2.S at low or high dose, single or two shots; several received placebo; per-sample allocation not given. Sample collection was performed on day 63 after the first vaccine or placebo injection. An Ad26 vector that expressed Wuhan-strain SARS-CoV-2 spike constituted the vaccine. Only in-frame clones appear in the TCRdb table, and some are missing; sequencing was by immunoSEQ multiplex PCR. The sample records hundreds of thousands of clones, roughly 85% being singletons. Germline V gene data show CDR1 as LNHDA and CDR2 as SQIVND (reference sequence). The V end was cut by 5 bases, the J end by 3 bases, with 11 bases between. This CDR3 region has 13 residues.

This clonotype originated in a person between 18 and 59 years old who received the Ad26.COV2.S COVID-19 vaccine or a placebo. Specimen: peripheral blood, collected in a trial of Ad26.COV2.S vaccine versus placebo. This chain connects TRBV19 to TRBJ2-7; D is undetermined. CDR3 nucleotide sequence: TGTGCCAGTAGTTCCGCAGCCATCTACGAGCAGTACTTC. It encodes CASSSAAIYEQYF.